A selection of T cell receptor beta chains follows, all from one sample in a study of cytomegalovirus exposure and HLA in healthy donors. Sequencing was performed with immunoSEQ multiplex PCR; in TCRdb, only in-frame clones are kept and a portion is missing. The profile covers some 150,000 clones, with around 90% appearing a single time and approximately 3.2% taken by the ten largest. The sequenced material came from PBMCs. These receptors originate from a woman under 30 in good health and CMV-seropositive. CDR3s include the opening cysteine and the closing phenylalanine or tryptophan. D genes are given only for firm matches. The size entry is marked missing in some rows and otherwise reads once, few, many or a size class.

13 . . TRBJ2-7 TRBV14 TGTGCCAGCAGACGCACGGGACTCTACGAGCAGTACTTC CASRRTGLYEQYF
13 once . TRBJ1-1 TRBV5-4 TGTGCCAGCAGCCGGTACGGGAACACTGAAGCTTTCTTT CASSRYGNTEAFF
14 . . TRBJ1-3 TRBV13 TGTGCCAGCAGCCTGGACAACTCTGGAAACACCATATATTTT CASSLDNSGNTIYF
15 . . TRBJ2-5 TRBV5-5 TGTGCCAGCAGCTTGCCGCCGACAGCACAAGAGACCCAGTACTTC CASSLPPTAQETQYF
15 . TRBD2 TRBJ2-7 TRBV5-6 TGTGCCAGCAGCTTGGCGTGGCGGGAGTCCTACGAGCAGTACTTC CASSLAWRESYEQYF
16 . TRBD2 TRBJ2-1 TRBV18 TGTGCCAGCTCACCAAGGACTAGCGGGAACTACAATGAGCAGTTCTTC CASSPRTSGNYNEQFF
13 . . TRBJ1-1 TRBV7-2 TGTGCCAGCAGCTACGGTATGAACACTGAAGCTTTCTTT CASSYGMNTEAFF
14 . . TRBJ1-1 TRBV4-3 TGCGCCAGCAGCCAAGCCATCCTGAACACTGAAGCTTTCTTT CASSQAILNTEAFF
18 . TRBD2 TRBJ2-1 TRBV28 TGTGCCAGCAGTTTAGGACTAGCGGGAGGGATCTGGGATGGTGAGCAGTTCTTC CASSLGLAGGIWDGEQFF
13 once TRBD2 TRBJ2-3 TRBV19 TGTGCCACCCGGTTTAGCGGGCGGGATACGCAGTATTTT CATRFSGRDTQYF
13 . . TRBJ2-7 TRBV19 TGTGCCAAAGAAGAGGGCCCCGTCACCGAGCAGTACTTC CAKEEGPVTEQYF
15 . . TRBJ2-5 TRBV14 TGTGCCAGCAGCCAAGTGAGAGGGCCCGGGGAGACCCAGTACTTC CASSQVRGPGETQYF
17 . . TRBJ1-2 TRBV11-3 TGTGCCAGCAGCCCTAGGGGGTCTGGGGACGGTAACTATGGCTACACCTTC CASSPRGSGDGNYGYTF
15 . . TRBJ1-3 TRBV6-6 TGTGCCAGCAGTTACTTGGGCCAGGCTGGAAACACCATATATTTT CASSYLGQAGNTIYF
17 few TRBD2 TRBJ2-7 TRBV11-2 TGTGCCAGCAGCTTCAACAGTCTAGCGGGAGACGGGTACGAGCAGTACTTC CASSFNSLAGDGYEQYF
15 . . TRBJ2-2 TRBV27 TGTGCCAGCAGTTTATTGGCGGAGAACACCGGGGAGCTGTTTTTT CASSLLAENTGELFF
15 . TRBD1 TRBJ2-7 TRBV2 TGTGCCAGCAGCCCCGACAGGGGTGGAACCTACGAGCAGTACTTC CASSPDRGGTYEQYF
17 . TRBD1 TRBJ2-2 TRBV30 TGTGCCTGGAGTCTAACCTCTAACAGGGGGCCAGGCGGGGAGCTGTTTTTT CAWSLTSNRGPGGELFF
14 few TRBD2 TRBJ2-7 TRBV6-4 TGTGCCACAACGACTAGCGGGAGGGTATACGAGCAGTACTTC CATTTSGRVYEQYF
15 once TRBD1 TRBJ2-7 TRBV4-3 TGCGCCAGCAGCGCTCGGACAGGGTGGTCCTACGAGCAGTACTTC CASSARTGWSYEQYF
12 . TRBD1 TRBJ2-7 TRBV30 TGTGCCTGGAGTGCGGGACAGGGTGGGCAGTACTTC CAWSAGQGGQYF
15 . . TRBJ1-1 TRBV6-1 TGTGCCAGCAGTGTCCTTAGCGGGACGGACACTGAAGCTTTCTTT CASSVLSGTDTEAFF
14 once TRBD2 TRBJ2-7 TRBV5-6 TGTGCCAGCAGCGCCCCGGGACTACCCTACGAGCAGTACTTC CASSAPGLPYEQYF
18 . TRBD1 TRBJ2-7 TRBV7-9 TGTGCCAGCAGCGCTACATATCAAACCGGGACAGGGATCTACGAGCAGTACTTC CASSATYQTGTGIYEQYF
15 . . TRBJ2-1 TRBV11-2 TGTGCCAGCAGCTTAGGCGGGAACTCCTACAATGAGCAGTTCTTC CASSLGGNSYNEQFF
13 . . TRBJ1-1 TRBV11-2 TGTGCCAGCAGTTCCCAGGTAAAGGATGAAGCTTTCTTT CASSSQVKDEAFF
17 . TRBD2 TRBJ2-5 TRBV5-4 TGTGCCAGCAGCTTGGAATTGCGGGAGGGCCCTCGAGAGACCCAGTACTTC CASSLELREGPRETQYF
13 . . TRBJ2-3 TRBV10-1 TGCGCCAGCAGTGACACTAGCACAGATACGCAGTATTTT CASSDTSTDTQYF
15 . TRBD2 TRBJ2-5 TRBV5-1 TGCGCCAGCAGCCCCGGGGCTAGCGGCATAGAGACCCAGTACTTC CASSPGASGIETQYF